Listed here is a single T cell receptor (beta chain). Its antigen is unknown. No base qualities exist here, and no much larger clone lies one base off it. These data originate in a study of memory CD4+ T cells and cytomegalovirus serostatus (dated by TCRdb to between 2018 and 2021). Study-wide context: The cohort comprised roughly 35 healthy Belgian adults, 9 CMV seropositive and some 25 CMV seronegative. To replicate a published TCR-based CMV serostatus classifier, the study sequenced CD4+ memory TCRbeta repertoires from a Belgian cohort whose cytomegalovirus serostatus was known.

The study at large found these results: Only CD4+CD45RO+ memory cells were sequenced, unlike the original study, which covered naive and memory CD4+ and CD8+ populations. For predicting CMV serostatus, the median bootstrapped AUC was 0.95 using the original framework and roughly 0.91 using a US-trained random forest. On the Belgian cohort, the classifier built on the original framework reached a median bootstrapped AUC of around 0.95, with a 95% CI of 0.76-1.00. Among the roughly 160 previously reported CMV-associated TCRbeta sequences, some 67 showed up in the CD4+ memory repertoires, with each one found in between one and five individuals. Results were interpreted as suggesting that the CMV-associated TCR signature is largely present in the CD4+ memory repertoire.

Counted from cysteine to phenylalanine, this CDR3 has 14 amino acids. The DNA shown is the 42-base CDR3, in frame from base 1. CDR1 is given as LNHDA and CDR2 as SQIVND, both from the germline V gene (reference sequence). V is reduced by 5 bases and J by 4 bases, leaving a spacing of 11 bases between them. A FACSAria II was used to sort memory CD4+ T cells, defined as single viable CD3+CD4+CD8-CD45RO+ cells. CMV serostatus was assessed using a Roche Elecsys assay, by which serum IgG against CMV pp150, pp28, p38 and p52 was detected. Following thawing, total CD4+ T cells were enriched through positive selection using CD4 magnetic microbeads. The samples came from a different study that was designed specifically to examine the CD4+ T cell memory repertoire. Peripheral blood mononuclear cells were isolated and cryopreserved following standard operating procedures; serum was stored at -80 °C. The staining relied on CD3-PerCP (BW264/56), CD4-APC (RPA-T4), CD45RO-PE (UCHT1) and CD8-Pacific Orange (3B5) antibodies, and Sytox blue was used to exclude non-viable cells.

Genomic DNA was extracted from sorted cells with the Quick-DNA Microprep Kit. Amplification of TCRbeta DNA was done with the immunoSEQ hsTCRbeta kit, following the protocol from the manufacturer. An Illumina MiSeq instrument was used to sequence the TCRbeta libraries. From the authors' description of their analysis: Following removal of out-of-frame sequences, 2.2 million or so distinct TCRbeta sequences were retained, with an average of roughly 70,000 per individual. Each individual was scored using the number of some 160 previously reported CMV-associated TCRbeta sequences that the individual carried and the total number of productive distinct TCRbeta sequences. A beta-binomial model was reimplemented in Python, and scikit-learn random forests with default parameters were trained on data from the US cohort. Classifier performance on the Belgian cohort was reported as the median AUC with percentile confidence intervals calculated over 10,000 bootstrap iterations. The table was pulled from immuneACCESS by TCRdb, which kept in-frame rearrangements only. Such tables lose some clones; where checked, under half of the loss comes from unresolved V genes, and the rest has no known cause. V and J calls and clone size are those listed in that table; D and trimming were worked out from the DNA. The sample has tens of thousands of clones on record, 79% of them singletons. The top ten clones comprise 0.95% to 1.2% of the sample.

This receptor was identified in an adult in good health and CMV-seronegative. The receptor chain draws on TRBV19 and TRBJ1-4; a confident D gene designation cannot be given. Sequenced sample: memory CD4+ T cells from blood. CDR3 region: CASSRVGFNEKLFF. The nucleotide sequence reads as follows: TGTGCCAGTAGTCGGGTCGGGTTTAATGAAAAACTGTTTTTT.